This T cell receptor beta chain originates from a study of blood T cell repertoires in COVID-19 (TCRdb year 2020). Looking at the study overall: Samples covering the acute and convalescent phases of COVID-19 were provided by collaborators in the United States, Italy and Spain. Deeply sampled blood TCRbeta repertoires from subjects exposed to, actively infected with, or recovered from COVID-19 were included in the dataset. Sample metadata almost always included a de-identified subject ID, COVID-19 status, age in years and sex. Where HLA class I and class II types were available, the types were taken from metadata supplied by the sample provider, not from assay-based typing. Samples came from the ongoing ImmuneRACE study (first 160 participants) plus 1,254 subjects from 6 global collaborators. A freely available public database, intended as a resource for researchers studying the immune response to SARS-CoV-2, is where the repertoires were released. The material from the prospective study consisted of cDNA or gDNA derived from T cells, B-cell-depleted T cells, or PBMCs. What the research found in general, with its limitations: The amount of clinical and demographic metadata varied by source and participant and was provided uncurated.

TCRbeta CDR3 regions were amplified from genomic DNA by means of the immunoSEQ Assay, a bias-controlled multiplex PCR. The original pipeline was this. The number of nucleated cells in each sample was estimated by amplification of reference gene primers within the assay. Sequence reads were collapsed and filtered to measure the absolute abundance of every unique TCRbeta CDR3 rearrangement. For each sample, productive Simpson clonality was calculated as the square root of Simpson's diversity index over productive rearrangements. TCRdb's version of the immuneACCESS table is confined to in-frame rearrangements and falls short of the full clone set. An unresolved V gene accounts for under half of the shortfall where checked; the remainder is of unknown origin. The DNA gave D and trimming, while V, J and clone size come from that table. The sample includes 130,000 or so clones, with roughly 80% observed a single time. The ten largest account for 9% to 15% of the sample.

The CDR1 and CDR2 encoded by the germline V gene are MNHEY and SVGAGI. The CDR3 holds 15 amino acids from the cysteine to the phenylalanine. Just CDR3 DNA is preserved here, 45 bases in frame from base 1. The junction carries 15 bases between V and J, which are trimmed by 6 bases and 1 base respectively. As concerns this clone: The antigen it binds to is not known. No base-level quality is on record; no much larger clone is a single base apart.

Collaborating institutions collected whole blood in K2EDTA tubes following their own protocols. For TCRbeta analysis, collaborator samples were shipped as frozen whole blood, as isolated PBMCs, or as DNA extracted from either sample type. The chain is encoded by TRBV6-5 joined to TRBJ1-1; no D segment can be confidently identified. The source is a woman aged 55-75 years with acute or convalescent COVID-19. Sequences were obtained from peripheral blood. The nucleotide sequence is TGTGCCAGCAGGACCGGCCAGCCGGGGAACACTGAAGCTTTCTTT. Its translation reads: CASRTGQPGNTEAFF.